This T cell receptor beta chain was found in a study of cytomegalovirus exposure and HLA in healthy donors. CDR1 is SGHAT, CDR2 FQNNGV, per germline. The V segment lost 5 bases and the J segment 0 bases; nucleotides outside the gene matches: 4. This CDR3 comprises 14 residues. Primers included in the PCR were 60 Vbeta and 13 Jbeta primers. The assay was immunoSEQ multiplex PCR, and TCRdb's table has in-frame clones only and misses some. Of about 150,000 clones listed, over 70% are singletons. Sequenced: PBMCs. The rearrangement links TRBV11-2 to TRBJ2-7, with 7 bases lining up with TRBD1. This TCR was sampled from a woman aged 45 to 65 in good health and CMV-seropositive. The CDR3 nucleotides are TGTGCCAGCAGCCTGGACAGGAGCTCCTACGAGCAGTACTTC. Amino acid sequence: CASSLDRSSYEQYF.